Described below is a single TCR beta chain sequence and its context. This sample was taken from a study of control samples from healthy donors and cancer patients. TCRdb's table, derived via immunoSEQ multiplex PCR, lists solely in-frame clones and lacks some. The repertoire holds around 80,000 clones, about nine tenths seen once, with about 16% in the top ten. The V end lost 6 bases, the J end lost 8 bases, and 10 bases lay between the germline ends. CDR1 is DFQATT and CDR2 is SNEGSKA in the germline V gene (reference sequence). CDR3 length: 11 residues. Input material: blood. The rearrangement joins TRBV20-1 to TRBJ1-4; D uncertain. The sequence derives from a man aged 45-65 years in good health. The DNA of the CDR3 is TGCAGTGCCCACTCCATGGAAAAACTGTTTTTT. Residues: CSAHSMEKLFF.